This T cell receptor beta chain comes out of a study of metastatic and nonmetastatic thyroid tumors. Study-level background: A comparison of repertoires was made across blood and tumor or nodule tissue from malignant and benign thyroid patients.

Patients had received no treatment of any kind before thyroid surgery. The germline V and J ends were trimmed by 3 bases and 0 bases, with 6 bases remaining between them. Germline CDR1 is SGHRS and CDR2 is YFSETQ. The CDR3 loop spans 14 amino acids. MiXCR reprocessed the PCR reads for TCRdb. In the table there are approximately 16,000 clones, around an eighth of which are singletons. This clone has at least ten counts. Sequenced sample: tumor tissue. This sequence was found in a female donor with papillary thyroid cancer or a benign thyroid nodule (not recorded which). Some clones in this sample may be carry-over from other donors' samples. The rearrangement links TRBV5-1 to TRBJ2-2; D is unclear. In nucleotides, the CDR3 is TGCGCCAGCAGCTCCAGCACGAACACCGGGGAGCTGTTTTTT. Translating it yields CASSSSTNTGELFF.